This T cell receptor beta chain is from a study of blood T cell repertoires in COVID-19. The wider study: Collection of acute and convalescent COVID-19 samples took place in the United States, Italy and Spain.

V was shortened by 4 bases and J by 4 bases, with 13 bases between the two germline ends. Germline loops: CDR1 SQVTM, CDR2 ANQGSEA. This CDR3 is built from 13 residues. The Seattle site enrolled patients during active infection and followed them longitudinally. Original handling: Cell counts per sample came from amplifying reference gene primers. Profiled with immunoSEQ multiplex PCR; TCRdb holds only in-frame clones, not every one. Clone size and the V and J calls come from that table; the DNA yielded D and trimming. The table includes roughly 410,000 clones, roughly 86% detected once. The origin of this receptor is a woman aged 55-70 years with COVID-19, enrolled during active disease. The source material was peripheral blood. The rearrangement joins TRBV29-1 to TRBJ1-1, with D possibly being TRBD1 (5 bases). CDR3 in DNA: TGCAGCGTTGGTTCAGGGTGGGTCACTGAAGCTTTCTTT. Its translation: CSVGSGWVTEAFF.